A single sample gave rise to the 18 T cell receptor beta chains below, sequenced in a study of Ad26.COV2.S vaccination and SARS-CoV-2 variants. Sequencing used immunoSEQ multiplex PCR; TCRdb keeps in-frame clones, though not all of them. The profile shows 510,000 or so clones, roughly 89% of them singletons. As for treatment: some 20 received Ad26.COV2.S at low or high dose, single or two shots; 5 received placebo; per-sample allocation not given. Material that was analyzed had been drawn on day 63 after the first vaccine or placebo injection. Sequenced here: peripheral blood, sampled in a trial of Ad26.COV2.S vaccine versus placebo. The receptors stem from a person between 18 and 65 years old who received the Ad26.COV2.S COVID-19 vaccine or a placebo.

This clone was seen only a few times. The rearrangement uses TRBV7-9 and TRBJ1-1; possible D gene TRBD1, 5 bases. CDR1 and CDR2 (germline): SEHNR, FQNEAQ (reference sequence). V lost 1 base, J lost 1 base, and 16 bases lay in between. The length of the CDR3 is 17 residues. In DNA, the CDR3 is TGTGCCAGCAGCTTAGGGATCCCGGGGGGACCGAACACTGAAGCTTTCTTT. Translating gives CASSLGIPGGPNTEAFF. Based on the CDR3 plus reference TRBV7-9 and TRBJ1-1, the full variable domain is DTGVSQNPRHKITKRGQNVTFRCDPISEHNRLYWYRQTLGQGPEFLTYFQNEAQLEKSRLLSDRFSAERPKGSFSTLEIQRTEQGDSAMYLCASSLGIPGGPNTEAFFGQGTRLTVV.

The chain uses TRBV11-3 and TRBJ2-3; 14 positions match TRBD2. Trimming took 5 bases from V and 8 from J; bases not matched to a gene: 9. CDR1 is SGHNT and CDR2 is YENEEA in the germline V gene. The length of the CDR3 is 16 residues. In DNA, the CDR3 is TGTGCCAGCAGCACCGGGGGGACTAGCGGGAGCGGTACGCAGTATTTT. Amino acid sequence: CASSTGGTSGSGTQYF.

This rearrangement joins TRBV28 to TRBJ2-1, with a possible D match to TRBD1 (6 bases). Germline CDR1 and CDR2: MDHEN and SYDVKM. The CDR3 is 14 amino acids. Trimming stripped 7 bases from V and 8 bases from J, with 18 bases between. The DNA for the CDR3 is TGTGCCAGCAACATGGGGGCTAGGATCCATGAGCAGTTCTTC. It yields the protein CASNMGARIHEQFF.

This chain connects TRBV19 to TRBJ1-5, with D possibly TRBD1 on 5 matching bases. The germline V gene has CDR1 LNHDA and CDR2 SQIVND (reference sequence). The CDR3 is made up of 14 amino acids. V lost 7 bases, J lost 6 bases, and 16 bases lay in between. CDR3 sequence reads: CASTISRVGQPQHF. The CDR3 DNA follows: TGTGCCAGTACCATCTCCAGGGTCGGTCAGCCCCAGCATTTT.

V and J are TRBV9 and TRBJ1-3; a possible D gene is TRBD1 (6 bases). Germline V gene lookup returns CDR1 SGDLS and CDR2 YYNGEE. The CDR3 is 17 amino acids. Trimming stripped 0 bases from V and 0 bases from J, with 13 bases between. CDR3 residues: CASSVGGGSPSGNTIYF. The CDR3 DNA sequence: TGTGCCAGCAGCGTAGGGGGGGGCAGCCCCTCTGGAAACACCATATATTTT.

The chain links TRBV2 to TRBJ1-2; TRBD1 agrees at 7 bases. This CDR3 is built from 14 residues. J was trimmed by 4 bases and V by 7 bases; bases with no gene match: 9. Germline V gives CDR1 SNHLY, CDR2 FYNNEI. The CDR3 loop is CASIVSRDSYGYTF. CDR3 DNA: TGTGCCAGCATTGTAAGCAGGGACAGCTATGGCTACACCTTC.

The rearrangement links TRBV9 to TRBJ2-7; the D gene is possibly TRBD1 (5 bases). CDR1 SGDLS and CDR2 YYNGEE come from the germline V gene. The CDR3 runs to 15 residues. V lost 0 bases to trimming and J lost 6 bases, with 16 bases between them. The CDR3 spells CASSVGGQGRGEQYF. CDR3 sequence (DNA): TGTGCCAGCAGCGTAGGCGGTCAGGGAAGGGGCGAGCAGTACTTC.

This clone was observed a few times. This chain links TRBV6-5 with TRBJ1-5; D is uncertain. Per germline, CDR1 MNHEY and CDR2 SVGAGI. The V and J ends lost 0 bases and 5 bases respectively, with 11 bases between them. The CDR3 has 15 residues. This CDR3 reads CASSYSIGSHQPQHF. As DNA, the CDR3 is TGTGCCAGCAGTTACTCTATAGGGTCCCATCAGCCCCAGCATTTT.

This clone showed up many times. The V and J genes are TRBV12-3 or TRBV12-4 and TRBJ1-1, with unresolved D. V lost 7 bases, J lost 4 bases, and 4 bases lay in between. There are 10 residues in the CDR3. CDR3 in amino acids: CASKLTEAFF. The CDR3 nucleotides read TGTGCCAGCAAACTCACTGAAGCTTTCTTT.

This clone was seen just once. The chain uses TRBV9 and TRBJ2-1; 9 nucleotides agree with TRBD2. The germline V gene encodes CDR1 SGDLS and CDR2 YYNGEE. CDR3 length equals 16 residues. V was clipped by 3 bases and J by 7 bases; unmatched bases: 11. The CDR3 spells CASSANVGTSLNEQFF. Here the CDR3 DNA reads TGTGCCAGCAGCGCCAACGTCGGGACTAGCCTTAATGAGCAGTTCTTC.

This chain connects TRBV28 to TRBJ1-1, with 7 bases matching TRBD1. Germline loops: CDR1 MDHEN, CDR2 SYDVKM. With V trimmed by 3 bases and J by 5 bases, 3 bases remained unmatched. This CDR3 contains 13 residues. The CDR3 is CASSFRGWTEAFF. CDR3 nucleotide sequence: TGTGCCAGCAGTTTCAGGGGGTGGACTGAAGCTTTCTTT.

V gene TRBV19 combines with J gene TRBJ2-1, with TRBD2 identical over 7 bases. The length of the CDR3 is 18 residues. Germline V lookup: CDR1 LNHDA, CDR2 SQIVND (reference sequence). After removal of 4 bases from V and 1 base from J, the junction contained 13 bases not matched to a gene. CDR3 protein: CASSTATITGLSYNEQFF. Here the CDR3 DNA reads TGTGCCAGTAGTACGGCTACAATCACGGGACTATCCTACAATGAGCAGTTCTTC. The whole variable domain, filled in from reference TRBV19 and TRBJ2-1, reads DGGITQSPKYLFRKEGQNVTLSCEQNLNHDAMYWYRQDPGQGLRLIYYSQIVNDFQKGDIAEGYSVSREKKESFPLTVTSAQKNPTAFYLCASSTATITGLSYNEQFFGPGTRLTVL.

The genes are TRBV6-5 and TRBJ1-2; the match to TRBD1 covers 8 bases. This CDR3 comprises 13 residues. Losses at the gene ends were 6 bases for V and 5 bases for J; bases not matched to a gene: 5. Germline loops: CDR1 MNHEY, CDR2 SVGAGI. Written as DNA, the CDR3 is TGTGCCAGCAGGCAGGGGGCTGGATATGGCTACACCTTC. This encodes CASRQGAGYGYTF.

This clone was seen only a few times. The rearrangement links TRBV28 to TRBJ1-2, with a possible D match to TRBD1 (6 bases). Germline lookup yields CDR1 MDHEN and CDR2 SYDVKM. V lost 6 bases, J lost 4 bases, and 18 bases lay in between. There are 15 residues in the CDR3. The CDR3 loop reads CASSATLTGTYGYTF. Here the CDR3 DNA reads TGTGCCAGCAGCGCCACTTTAACAGGGACCTATGGCTACACCTTC.

V usage is TRBV7-9 and J usage is TRBJ2-1; possible D gene TRBD2, 6 bases. The length of the CDR3 is 15 residues. Germline V lookup: CDR1 SEHNR, CDR2 FQNEAQ (reference sequence). Trimming took off 7 bases at V and 2 bases at J, with 15 bases between the two ends. The DNA for the CDR3 is TGTGCCAGCACCCAGGGCGAGCGGGCCTACAATGAGCAGTTCTTC. This gives the protein CASTQGERAYNEQFF.

V and J are TRBV6-5 and TRBJ2-5; 11 bases fit TRBD1. Trimming at V came to 5 bases and at J to 5 bases, leaving 7 bases not matched to a gene. The CDR3 sequence is 15 residues long. From germline, CDR1 is MNHEY and CDR2 SVGAGI. The CDR3 protein is CASSPGQGALETQYF. The CDR3 DNA follows: TGTGCCAGCAGTCCCGGACAGGGGGCGTTGGAGACCCAGTACTTC.

This clone has only a few counts. This chain links TRBV28 with TRBJ1-1, with a weak D call TRBD1 (5 bases). The CDR3 contains 12 residues. V lost 6 bases and J lost 11, with 16 bases in between. Per germline, CDR1 MDHEN and CDR2 SYDVKM. The chain's CDR3 is CASRLQPGEAFF. CDR3 sequence (DNA): TGTGCCAGCAGACTCCAGCCGGGGGAGGCTTTCTTT.

The chain recombines TRBV7-9 with TRBJ2-1; D uncertain. CDR1 and CDR2 (germline): SEHNR, FQNEAQ (reference sequence). The CDR3 has 12 amino acids. Trimming removed 2 bases from V and 7 bases from J, with 6 bases in between. The DNA for the CDR3 is TGTGCCAGCAGCTTAATCGGGAATGAGCAGTTCTTC. Translation gives CASSLIGNEQFF.